A single sample is the source of the 32 T cell receptor beta chains below, sequenced in a study of T cells in Graves' hyperthyroidism and ophthalmopathy. Using RNA transcripts as the source, TCR beta CDR3 regions were amplified. The primer set for the first-round RT-PCR of the TCR CDR3 was HTBI. From the multiplex PCR reads, TCRdb called clonotypes with MiXCR, one entry per CDR3 protein. Of about 690,000 distinct CDR3 sequences in the sample, 17% were seen once. Sequencing input: blood. These receptors were collected from a man aged 50-59 years with Graves' hyperthyroidism.

This clonotype was recorded many times. The genes are TRBV2 and TRBJ1-6, with TRBD1 matching 7 bases. The CDR3 sequence is 15 residues long. Germline V CDR1 and CDR2: SNHLY, FYNNEI. V shed 5 bases, J shed 7 bases, and the junction held 8 bases outside the gene matches. CDR3: CASSYQGGLNSPLHF. CDR3 DNA sequence: TGTGCCAGCAGTTACCAGGGGGGCCTCAATTCACCCCTCCACTTT.

The chain joins TRBV20-1 to TRBJ2-1, with 10 positions matching TRBD2. CDR1 DFQATT and CDR2 SNEGSKA come from the germline V gene (reference sequence). There are 14 residues in the CDR3. With 6 bases clipped from V and 8 bases from J, the junction kept 10 bases outside the gene matches. CDR3 loop: CSAPNQRGGDEQFF. The DNA for the CDR3 is TGCAGTGCCCCCAACCAGCGGGGGGGCGATGAGCAGTTCTTC.

This clonotype was recorded a few times. The chain joins TRBV6-1 to TRBJ1-6; 7 nucleotides line up with TRBD1. The CDR3 extends over 15 amino acids. CDR1 is MNHNS and CDR2 is SASEGT in the germline V gene. The junction had 9 bases not matched to a gene; V was cut back by 7 bases and J by 6 bases. The CDR3 DNA reads as TGTGCCAGCAACCCCCGGACAGGCGCTAATTCACCCCTCCACTTT. Protein product: CASNPRTGANSPLHF.

This clonotype was seen only a few times. J is TRBJ2-7 and V is TRBV5-1; D possibly corresponds to TRBD1 (6 bases). V lost 0 bases and J lost 5, with 9 bases in between. In germline, CDR1 is SGHRS, CDR2 YFSETQ. The CDR3 loop spans 13 amino acids. The CDR3 nucleotides read TGCGCCAGCAGCTTGGTACAGGGCCACGAGCAGTACTTC. Translation: CASSLVQGHEQYF.

This clonotype was counted a few times. The limits of the CDR3 on the DNA are not certain, so only TCRdb's listed CDR3 is given. V is TRBV28 and J is TRBJ1-2; TRBD1, the table's D call, was not compared with the DNA. Germline V gene lookup returns CDR1 MDHEN and CDR2 SYDVKM. Termini included, the CDR3 measures 14 amino acids. The CDR3 loop reads CASSSSTGGIGYTF.

This chain connects TRBV4-1 to TRBJ2-7; no clear D. V lost 0 bases, J lost 4 bases, and 19 bases lay in between. The germline V gene has CDR1 MGHRA and CDR2 YSYEKL. The CDR3 loop spans 17 amino acids. Here the CDR3 reads CASSQEIKEWGGYEQYF. CDR3 nucleotides: TGCGCCAGCAGCCAAGAGATAAAGGAGTGGGGTGGGTACGAGCAGTACTTC.

A few counts support this clonotype. The gene calls are TRBV5-1 and TRBJ2-1; TRBD2 agrees at 12 bases. V lost 4 bases to trimming and J lost 6 bases; unmatched junction nucleotides: 5. This CDR3 is built from 15 residues. Germline CDR1 and CDR2: SGHRS and YFSETQ. CDR3 loop: CASSGGTSGLNEQFF. DNA of the CDR3: TGCGCCAGCAGCGGGGGGACTAGCGGGCTCAATGAGCAGTTCTTC.

The V call is TRBV28, the J call TRBJ2-7, with 7 nucleotides matching TRBD2. Per the germline V gene, CDR1 is MDHEN and CDR2 is SYDVKM. The CDR3 loop spans 15 amino acids. After removal of 3 bases from V and 5 bases from J, the junction contained 10 bases not matched to a gene. The CDR3 region is CASSFPTGRHDEQYF. CDR3 nucleotide sequence: TGTGCCAGCAGTTTCCCTACCGGGAGGCATGACGAGCAGTACTTC. The whole variable domain, filled in from reference TRBV28 and TRBJ2-7, reads DVKVTQSSRYLVKRTGEKVFLECVQDMDHENMFWYRQDPGLGLRLIYFSYDVKMKEKGDIPEGYSVSREKKERFSLILESASTNQTSMYLCASSFPTGRHDEQYFGPGTRLTVT.

This clonotype came up a few times. The J gene is TRBJ2-5, the V gene TRBV28, with a possible D match to TRBD2 (6 bases). The CDR3 is 14 amino acids. Germline CDR1 MDHEN, CDR2 SYDVKM. V lost 3 bases to trimming and J lost 1 base, with 9 bases between them. The CDR3 bases are TGTGCCAGCAGTTTTTTGGGAGGCCAAGAGACCCAGTACTTC. This translates into CASSFLGGQETQYF. The full variable domain, completed using reference TRBV28 and TRBJ2-5, is DVKVTQSSRYLVKRTGEKVFLECVQDMDHENMFWYRQDPGLGLRLIYFSYDVKMKEKGDIPEGYSVSREKKERFSLILESASTNQTSMYLCASSFLGGQETQYFGPGTRLLVL.

This chain links TRBV7-9 with TRBJ2-1; the D gene is possibly TRBD2 (5 bases). Trimming took 5 bases from V and 8 from J, leaving 16 bases between them. This CDR3 contains 14 residues. Germline V gene lookup returns CDR1 SEHNR and CDR2 FQNEAQ (reference sequence). The CDR3 loop reads CASSPRAGSDEQFF. DNA for the CDR3: TGTGCCAGCAGCCCAAGGGCAGGTAGCGATGAGCAGTTCTTC.

This rearrangement joins TRBV27 to TRBJ2-4; TRBD2 agrees at 12 bases. The CDR3 has 16 amino acids. The junction had 11 bases not matched to a gene; V was cut back by 8 bases and J by 6 bases. Germline lookup yields CDR1 MNHEY and CDR2 SMNVEV (reference sequence). The DNA for the CDR3 is TGTGCCAGCTCTCGTAAGGGGGGACTAGCGGGAAACATTCAGTACTTC. This encodes CASSRKGGLAGNIQYF.

This clonotype has a handful of counts. The V and J genes are TRBV5-4 and TRBJ1-4, with a possible D match to TRBD1 (5 bases). The V end was cut by 4 bases, the J end by 6 bases, with 13 bases between. CDR1 is SGHNT and CDR2 is YYREEE in the germline V gene (reference sequence). The CDR3 has 14 residues. The CDR3 DNA is TGTGCCAGCAGCAGCCGGGACGGAGATGAAAAACTGTTTTTT. Translated, it gives CASSSRDGDEKLFF.

This clonotype was recorded a few times. The chain uses TRBV6-6 and TRBJ2-1; no firm D call. V was clipped by 2 bases and J by 9 bases, with 8 bases between them. This CDR3 comprises 12 residues. Per the germline V gene, CDR1 is MNHNY and CDR2 is SVGAGI (reference sequence). Written as DNA, the CDR3 is TGTGCCAGCAGTTACGGGGTGGGTGAGCAGTTCTTC. Translating gives CASSYGVGEQFF.

This clonotype was picked up a small number of times. This chain joins TRBV7-9 and TRBJ2-7, with D tentatively TRBD1 (5 bases). V was cut by 5 bases and J by 4 bases, with 12 bases left in between. The CDR3 totals 13 residues. Looked up from germline, CDR1 is SEHNR and CDR2 is FQNEAQ (reference sequence). The CDR3 bases are TGTGCCAGCAGCCCCAGGGCCGGATACGAGCAGTACTTC. Encoded protein: CASSPRAGYEQYF.

The chain couples TRBV16 to TRBJ1-1; D is possibly TRBD1 (5 bases). The germline V and J ends were trimmed by 5 bases and 0 bases, with 10 bases remaining between them. Germline CDR1 is KGHSY and CDR2 is FQNENV. The CDR3 runs to 14 residues. The CDR3 DNA reads as TGTGCCAGCAGCGAACAGGTGTTGAACACTGAAGCTTTCTTT. Its protein product is CASSEQVLNTEAFF.

This chain links TRBV10-1 with TRBJ2-5; 9 nucleotides line up with TRBD2. V shed 0 bases and J 5 bases; nucleotides not matched to a gene: 7. Germline-derived CDR1 and CDR2 are WNHNN and SYGVQD (reference sequence). This CDR3 is 16 amino acids long. The DNA of the CDR3 is TGCGCCAGCAGTGAGTCGAGAGCGGGAGGAGGCGAGACCCAGTACTTC. Protein product: CASSESRAGGGETQYF.

This clonotype has ten or more counts. The chain combines TRBV28 with TRBJ1-2; D remains unclear. Trimming took off 5 bases at V and 8 bases at J, with 18 bases between the two ends. The CDR3 extends over 14 amino acids. Germline CDR1 reads MDHEN; CDR2 reads SYDVKM. CDR3 nucleotide sequence: TGTGCCAGCAGTCAATTATCGGACCCGGAGGGCTACACCTTC. It specifies CASSQLSDPEGYTF.

CDR3 residues: CASRIRPTNQPQHF. The CDR3 nucleotides read TGTGCCAGCAGAATTCGCCCCACTAATCAGCCCCAGCATTTT. The rearrangement joins TRBV28 to TRBJ1-5; D is uncertain. The germline V gene has CDR1 MDHEN and CDR2 SYDVKM. Trimming took 6 bases from V and 4 from J, leaving 13 bases between them. CDR3 length: 14 amino acids.

Ten or more counts support this clonotype. The chain carries TRBV20-1 and TRBJ2-6; 7 bases match TRBD1. J gave up 4 bases and V 4 bases, and 4 bases lay outside the gene matches. This CDR3 contains 14 residues. Germline loops: CDR1 DFQATT, CDR2 SNEGSKA (reference sequence). The CDR3 DNA reads TGCAGTGCTAACAGGGGTACGGGGGCCAACGTCCTGACTTTC. Its translation is CSANRGTGANVLTF.

The rearrangement links TRBV20-1 to TRBJ2-1; 8 bases map to TRBD2. The CDR3 extends over 11 amino acids. Germline V lookup: CDR1 DFQATT, CDR2 SNEGSKA (reference sequence). Trimming at V came to 6 bases and at J to 7 bases, leaving 2 bases not matched to a gene. The CDR3: CSAKRENEQFF. The CDR3 region has the DNA TGCAGTGCCAAGCGGGAGAATGAGCAGTTCTTC.

In its sample, this clonotype was seen many times. The V gene is TRBV6-8, the J gene TRBJ1-5; D is uncertain. CDR3 length: 12 residues. CDR1 and CDR2 from the germline V gene are MNHGY and SAAAGT. The V end lost 9 bases, the J end lost 2 bases, and 8 bases lay between the germline ends. As DNA, the CDR3 is TGTGCCAGTTATAGCGGCAATCAGCCCCAGCATTTT. Protein: CASYSGNQPQHF.

The table lists this clonotype with a few counts. The J gene is TRBJ2-7, the V gene TRBV27; 10 bases agree with TRBD2. Germline CDR1 is MNHEY and CDR2 is SMNVEV (reference sequence). Germline trimming cut 3 bases from V and 1 base from J; bases unmatched to any gene: 9. The CDR3 loop spans 17 amino acids. CDR3 sequence reads: CASSFHPLAGVSYEQYF. The CDR3, as DNA: TGTGCCAGCAGTTTCCATCCTCTAGCGGGAGTATCCTACGAGCAGTACTTC.

This clonotype occurred many times. The V call is TRBV5-1, the J call TRBJ1-1, with D maybe TRBD1 (5 bases). The length of the CDR3 is 15 residues. CDR1 and CDR2 (germline): SGHRS, YFSETQ. Trimming shortened V by 0 bases and J by 3 bases, and 12 bases separated the two germline ends. CDR3 nucleotides: TGCGCCAGCAGCTTGGTTGTTCGGGGGTACACTGAAGCTTTCTTT. Encoded protein: CASSLVVRGYTEAFF.

There are a few counts of this clonotype. The CDR3 protein is CASSESKRWEETQYF. The CDR3 DNA follows: TGTGCCAGCAGTGAATCGAAGCGGTGGGAAGAGACCCAGTACTTC. The chain joins TRBV25-1 to TRBJ2-5; maybe TRBD2 (5 bases). Trimming pared 1 base from V and 3 bases from J, leaving 12 bases between. CDR1 is MGHDK and CDR2 is SYGVNS in the germline V gene. The CDR3 sequence is 15 residues long. Together with reference TRBV25-1 and TRBJ2-5, the CDR3 gives the full variable domain: EADIYQTPRYLVIGTGKKITLECSQTMGHDKMYWYQQDPGMELHLIHYSYGVNSTEKGDLSSESTVSRIRTEHFPLTLESARPSHTSQYLCASSESKRWEETQYFGPGTRLLVL.

This clonotype came up once. The chain combines TRBV28 with TRBJ2-2; tentative D call: TRBD1 (5 bases). The CDR3 is 16 amino acids. Germline V lookup: CDR1 MDHEN, CDR2 SYDVKM. The V end was cut by 2 bases, the J end by 2 bases, with 12 bases between. The CDR3 is CASSLVPQGNTGELFF. Written as DNA, the CDR3 is TGTGCCAGCAGTTTAGTCCCCCAGGGAAACACCGGGGAGCTGTTTTTT.

This clonotype was detected ten times or more. This chain connects TRBV5-5 to TRBJ1-2; D is undetermined. Germline V gene sequence: CDR1 SGHKS, CDR2 YYEKEE (reference sequence). V was trimmed by 3 bases and J by 7 bases, leaving 16 bases between them. The CDR3 spans 14 residues. CDR3 sequence reads: CASSSEASISGYTF. The CDR3 DNA is TGTGCCAGCAGCTCCGAGGCCTCGATCAGTGGCTACACCTTC.

This clonotype has at least ten counts. The V call is TRBV27, the J call TRBJ2-1; 9 bases map to TRBD2. Looked up from germline, CDR1 is MNHEY and CDR2 is SMNVEV (reference sequence). The length of the CDR3 is 15 residues. The V gene end was trimmed by 5 bases and the J gene end by 3 bases; junction bases not matched to a gene: 5. The CDR3 here is CASSQASGNYNEQFF. DNA for the CDR3: TGTGCCAGCAGTCAAGCTAGCGGGAACTACAATGAGCAGTTCTTC.

This clonotype was seen ten or more times. This chain joins TRBV10-3 and TRBJ2-2; 12 bases agree with TRBD2. This CDR3 comprises 17 residues. V lost 2 bases to trimming and J lost 6 bases; unmatched junction nucleotides: 7. The germline CDR1 and CDR2 sequences are ENHRY and SYGVKD. CDR3: CAISEIVGLAGSGELFF. The CDR3 DNA reads TGTGCCATCAGTGAGATAGTGGGACTAGCGGGTTCCGGGGAGCTGTTTTTT.

This clonotype has a handful of counts. The chain employs TRBV19 and TRBJ1-5; TRBD1 is a possible D gene (6 bases). The CDR3 consists of 15 residues. Germline V gives CDR1 LNHDA, CDR2 SQIVND (reference sequence). Trimming removed 0 bases from V and 7 bases from J, with 13 bases in between. The DNA for the CDR3 is TGTGCCAGTAGTATAGAGGACAGCTCGGGGCAGCCCCAGCATTTT. Amino acids: CASSIEDSSGQPQHF.

This clonotype was counted ten times or more. The V and J genes are TRBV10-3 and TRBJ2-7; a possible D gene is TRBD2 (6 bases). CDR1 is ENHRY, CDR2 SYGVKD, per germline. V lost 0 bases and J 4 bases, leaving 10 bases between the germline ends. The CDR3 contains 14 residues. The CDR3 spells CAISESWGVYEQYF. The CDR3 nucleotides read TGTGCCATCAGTGAGTCGTGGGGGGTATACGAGCAGTACTTC.

This clonotype occurred once. Possible read error: a much larger clone is one base away. V usage is TRBV18 and J usage is TRBJ2-1, with D unresolved. The CDR3 totals 18 residues. CDR1 and CDR2 (germline): KGHSH, LQKENI. DNA for the CDR3: TGTGCCAGCTCACCCTACCCAGCCCACATTCGCCCCTACAATGAGCAGTCCTTC. Protein sequence: CASSPYPAHIRPYNEQSF. The variable domain in full, with the rest retrieved from reference TRBV18 and TRBJ2-1, is NAGVMQNPRHLVRRRGQEARLRCSPMKGHSHVYWYRQLPEEGLKFMVYLQKENIIDESGMPKERFSAEFPKEGPSILRIQQVVRGDSAAYFCASSPYPAHIRPYNEQSFGPGTRLTVL.

This clonotype was seen a few times. This chain joins TRBV27 and TRBJ2-7; 8 bases line up with TRBD1. The CDR3 consists of 15 residues. J lost 4 bases, V lost 7 bases, and 12 bases had no gene match. The germline V gene encodes CDR1 MNHEY and CDR2 SMNVEV (reference sequence). In DNA form, the CDR3 reads TGTGCCAGCACCACGTCTAACGGGACAGGTTACGAGCAGTACTTC. Encoded protein: CASTTSNGTGYEQYF.